This TCR beta chain was sequenced for a study of control samples from healthy donors and cancer patients. TCRdb keeps only in-frame clones here, not all; method: immunoSEQ multiplex PCR. This sample has 150,000 to 200,000 clones, with approximately 92% found just once. V was shortened by 1 base and J by 2 bases, with 9 bases between the two germline ends. Germline values: CDR1 LGHNA, CDR2 YSLEER. CDR3 length: 14 residues. The chain joins TRBV4-3 to TRBJ2-7; D unclear. The sample comprised blood. This receptor was identified in a man between 25 and 39 years old in good health. This chain's CDR3 is CASSQAGSPYEQYF. DNA of the CDR3: TGCGCCAGCAGCCAAGCTGGCTCGCCCTACGAGCAGTACTTC.